The 7 T cell receptor beta chains below come from one sample, sequenced in a study of CD8 T cells in Susac syndrome. Random hexamers were used to reverse transcribe the RNA input (about 0.45 to 1 ug). TCRdb reprocessed the immunoSEQ multiplex PCR reads via MiXCR and lists one record per CDR3 protein. The table includes about 130,000 distinct CDR3 sequences, over 90% detected once. The sample was CD4+ T cells from PBMCs. These receptors were obtained from a human donor in good health.

The chain combines TRBV18 with TRBJ2-7, with 7 bases aligning to TRBD1. Germline CDR1 and CDR2: KGHSH and LQKENI. CDR3 length: 16 residues. With 6 bases clipped from V and 1 base from J, the junction kept 12 bases outside the gene matches. The CDR3 bases are TGTGCCAGCTCTGATTATGACAGGGTGGGATCCTACGAGCAGTACTTC. Amino acid sequence: CASSDYDRVGSYEQYF.

J is TRBJ2-2 and V is TRBV6-5; 9 bases are a match to TRBD2. Germline V lookup: CDR1 MNHEY, CDR2 SVGAGI. J lost 0 bases, V lost 0 bases, and 8 bases had no gene match. The CDR3 length is 19 residues. CDR3 nucleotide sequence: TGTGCCAGCAGTTACTCGACCCTAGCGGGGATCGCGAACACCGGGGAGCTGTTTTTT. Translated, it gives CASSYSTLAGIANTGELFF.

V usage is TRBV28 and J usage is TRBJ2-1; D uncertain. V gave up 3 bases and J gave up 15 bases, with 12 bases separating them. Per germline, CDR1 MDHEN and CDR2 SYDVKM. The CDR3 consists of 11 residues. The CDR3 nucleotides read TGTGCCAGCAGTTTTGGAAAAAGGCCGTTCTTC. As protein: CASSFGKRPFF. Using reference TRBV28 and TRBJ2-1 for the parts outside the CDR3, the full variable domain is DVKVTQSSRYLVKRTGEKVFLECVQDMDHENMFWYRQDPGLGLRLIYFSYDVKMKEKGDIPEGYSVSREKKERFSLILESASTNQTSMYLCASSFGKRPFFGPGTRLTVL.

In the case of this clonotype: The junction departs from germline at one end; a sequencing error may be responsible. The rearrangement joins TRBV27 to TRBJ2-1; 8 positions match TRBD2. The CDR3 extends over 14 amino acids. CDR1 is MNHEY, CDR2 SMNVEV, per germline (reference sequence). The CDR3 loop reads CASSSPTASGSLVF. CDR3 bases: TGTGCCAGCAGTTCCCCCACCGCAAGCGGGAGCCTTGTCTTC.

V is TRBV7-2 and J is TRBJ2-7; perhaps D is TRBD1 or TRBD2 (5 bases each). The CDR3 has 15 amino acids. Germline V gives CDR1 SGHTA, CDR2 FQGNSA. V was shortened by 5 bases and J by 4 bases, with 18 bases between the two germline ends. This chain's CDR3 is CASSVGDRVGYEQYF. Written as DNA, the CDR3 is TGTGCCAGCAGCGTGGGGGACCGCGTAGGGTACGAGCAGTACTTC.

CDR3 sequence: CALRSGETQYF. Written as DNA, the CDR3 is TGTGCCCTCCGGAGCGGGGAGACCCAGTACTTC. The chain combines TRBV28 with TRBJ2-5, with a weak D call TRBD2 (6 bases). This CDR3 spans 11 amino acids. Germline CDR1 and CDR2: MDHEN and SYDVKM. The V gene lost 11 bases and the J gene lost 5 bases, with 12 bases spanning the gap.

The chain is built from TRBV27 and TRBJ2-5; tentative D call: TRBD2 (5 bases). Germline V gene sequence: CDR1 MNHEY, CDR2 SMNVEV (reference sequence). V was clipped by 6 bases and J by 2 bases, with 10 bases between them. The CDR3 is 13 amino acids. The CDR3 nucleotides read TGTGCCAGCAGACTACTAGGACAAGAGACCCAGTACTTC. Translated, it gives CASRLLGQETQYF.